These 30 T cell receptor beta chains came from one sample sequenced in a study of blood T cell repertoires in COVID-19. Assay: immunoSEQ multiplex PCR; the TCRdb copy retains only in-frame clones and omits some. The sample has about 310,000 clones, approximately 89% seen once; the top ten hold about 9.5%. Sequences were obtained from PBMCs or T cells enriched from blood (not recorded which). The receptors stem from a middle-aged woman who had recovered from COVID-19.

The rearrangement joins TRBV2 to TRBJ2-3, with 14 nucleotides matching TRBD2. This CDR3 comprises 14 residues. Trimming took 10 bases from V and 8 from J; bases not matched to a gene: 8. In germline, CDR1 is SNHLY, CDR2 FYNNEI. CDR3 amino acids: CATMGTSGGGTQYF. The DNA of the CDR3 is TGTGCCACCATGGGGACTAGCGGGGGAGGTACGCAGTATTTT. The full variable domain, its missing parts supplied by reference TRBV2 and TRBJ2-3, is EPEVTQTPSHQVTQMGQEVILRCVPISNHLYFYWYRQILGQKVEFLVSFYNNEISEKSEIFDDQFSVERPDGSNFTLKIRSTKLEDSAMYFCATMGTSGGGTQYFGPGTRLTVL.

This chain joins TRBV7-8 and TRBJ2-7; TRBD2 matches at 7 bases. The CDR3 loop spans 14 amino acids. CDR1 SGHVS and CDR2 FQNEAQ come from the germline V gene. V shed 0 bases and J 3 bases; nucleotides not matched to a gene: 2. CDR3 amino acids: CASSLAGGDYEQYF. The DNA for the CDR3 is TGTGCCAGCAGCTTAGCGGGGGGGGACTACGAGCAGTACTTC.

CDR3 protein: CASSVGWLAGYEQYF. CDR3 nucleotides: TGTGCCAGCAGCGTAGGTTGGTTAGCGGGTTACGAGCAGTACTTC. The chain combines TRBV9 with TRBJ2-7; TRBD2 matches 7 bases. Germline assignment: CDR1 SGDLS and CDR2 YYNGEE. V lost 0 bases, J lost 4 bases, and 7 bases stayed unmatched. The CDR3 runs to 15 residues.

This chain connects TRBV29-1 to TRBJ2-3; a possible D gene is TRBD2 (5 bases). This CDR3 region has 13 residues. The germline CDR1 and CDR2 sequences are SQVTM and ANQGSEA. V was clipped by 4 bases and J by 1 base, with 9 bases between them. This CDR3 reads CSVGVGGTDTQYF. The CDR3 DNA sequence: TGCAGCGTTGGGGTCGGGGGCACAGATACGCAGTATTTT.

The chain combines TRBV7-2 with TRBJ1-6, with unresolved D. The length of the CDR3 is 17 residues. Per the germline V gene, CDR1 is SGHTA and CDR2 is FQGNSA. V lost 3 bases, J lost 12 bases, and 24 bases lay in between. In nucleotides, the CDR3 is TGTGCCAGCAGCTTCATACGAAACAGCCGGCCCATTAAACCCCTCCACTTT. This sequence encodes CASSFIRNSRPIKPLHF.

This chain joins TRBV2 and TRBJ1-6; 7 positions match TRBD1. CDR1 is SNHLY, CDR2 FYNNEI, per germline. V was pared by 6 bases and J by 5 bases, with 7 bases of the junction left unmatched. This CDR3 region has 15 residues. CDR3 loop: CASSATGMDNSPLHF. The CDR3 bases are TGTGCCAGCAGCGCGACAGGGATGGATAATTCACCCCTCCACTTT.

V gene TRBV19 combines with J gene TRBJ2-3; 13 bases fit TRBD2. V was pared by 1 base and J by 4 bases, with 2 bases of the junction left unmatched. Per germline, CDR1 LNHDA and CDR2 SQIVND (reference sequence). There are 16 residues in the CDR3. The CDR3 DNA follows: TGTGCCAGTAGTATAGGGACTAGCGGGAGCGCAGATACGCAGTATTTT. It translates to CASSIGTSGSADTQYF. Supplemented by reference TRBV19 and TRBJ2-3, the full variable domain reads DGGITQSPKYLFRKEGQNVTLSCEQNLNHDAMYWYRQDPGQGLRLIYYSQIVNDFQKGDIAEGYSVSREKKESFPLTVTSAQKNPTAFYLCASSIGTSGSADTQYFGPGTRLTVL.

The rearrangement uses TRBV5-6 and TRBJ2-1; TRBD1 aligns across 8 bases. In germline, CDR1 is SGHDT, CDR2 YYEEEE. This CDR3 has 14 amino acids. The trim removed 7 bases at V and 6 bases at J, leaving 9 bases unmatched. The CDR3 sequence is CASWRAGGRNEQFF. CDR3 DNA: TGTGCCAGCTGGAGGGCAGGGGGCCGCAATGAGCAGTTCTTC.

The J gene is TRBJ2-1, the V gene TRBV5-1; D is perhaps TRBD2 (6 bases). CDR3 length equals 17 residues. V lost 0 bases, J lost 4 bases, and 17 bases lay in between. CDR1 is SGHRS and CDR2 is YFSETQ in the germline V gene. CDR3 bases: TGCGCCAGCAGCTTGGCCCACCCCAGGGAGGCTTACAATGAGCAGTTCTTC. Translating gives CASSLAHPREAYNEQFF.

CDR3 loop: CSVEAVAGGPSYNEQFF. Here the CDR3 DNA reads TGCAGCGTTGAAGCCGTAGCGGGAGGCCCCTCCTACAATGAGCAGTTCTTC. The rearrangement joins TRBV29-1 to TRBJ2-1, with 10 nucleotides matching TRBD2. Germline V gene data show CDR1 as SQVTM and CDR2 as ANQGSEA. V dropped 1 base and J dropped 0; count of bases not matched to a gene: 6. CDR3 length equals 17 residues.

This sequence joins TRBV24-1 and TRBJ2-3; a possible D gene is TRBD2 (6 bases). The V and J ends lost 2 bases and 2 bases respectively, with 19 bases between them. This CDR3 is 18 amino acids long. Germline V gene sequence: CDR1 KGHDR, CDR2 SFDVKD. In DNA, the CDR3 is TGTGCCACCAGTGATTGGGGGGTAGAGGGTCAGGCCACAGATACGCAGTATTTT. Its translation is CATSDWGVEGQATDTQYF.

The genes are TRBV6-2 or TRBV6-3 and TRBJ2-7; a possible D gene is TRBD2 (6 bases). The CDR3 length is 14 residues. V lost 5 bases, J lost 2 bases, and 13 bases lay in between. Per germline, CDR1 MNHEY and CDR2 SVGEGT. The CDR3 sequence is CASSNKGGAYEQYF. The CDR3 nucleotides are TGTGCCAGCAGTAATAAAGGCGGGGCCTACGAGCAGTACTTC.

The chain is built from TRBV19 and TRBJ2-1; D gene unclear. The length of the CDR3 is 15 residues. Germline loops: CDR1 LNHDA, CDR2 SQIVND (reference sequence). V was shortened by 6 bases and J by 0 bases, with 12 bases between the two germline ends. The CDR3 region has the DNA TGTGCCAGTAGCCCACAGCTCAGCTCCTACAATGAGCAGTTCTTC. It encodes CASSPQLSSYNEQFF.

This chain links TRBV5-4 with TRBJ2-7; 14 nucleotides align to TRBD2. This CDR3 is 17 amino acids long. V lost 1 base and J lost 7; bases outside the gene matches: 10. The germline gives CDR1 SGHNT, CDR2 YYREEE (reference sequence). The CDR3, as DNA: TGTGCCAGCAGCTTGCCAGGGGGACTAGCGGGAGCTGGGGAGCAGTACTTC. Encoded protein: CASSLPGGLAGAGEQYF.

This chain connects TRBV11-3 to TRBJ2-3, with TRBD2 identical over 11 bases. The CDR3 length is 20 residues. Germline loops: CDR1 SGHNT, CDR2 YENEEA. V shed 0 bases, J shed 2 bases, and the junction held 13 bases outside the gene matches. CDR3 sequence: CASSLEKGVAGGPSTDTQYF. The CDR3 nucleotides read TGTGCCAGCAGCTTAGAAAAAGGGGTAGCGGGGGGGCCTTCCACAGATACGCAGTATTTT.

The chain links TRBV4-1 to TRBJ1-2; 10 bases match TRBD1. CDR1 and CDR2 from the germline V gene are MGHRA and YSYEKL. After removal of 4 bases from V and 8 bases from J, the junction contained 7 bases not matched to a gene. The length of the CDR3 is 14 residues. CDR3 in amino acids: CASSLRQGAGGYTF. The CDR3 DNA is TGCGCCAGCAGCCTTAGACAGGGGGCGGGAGGCTACACCTTC.

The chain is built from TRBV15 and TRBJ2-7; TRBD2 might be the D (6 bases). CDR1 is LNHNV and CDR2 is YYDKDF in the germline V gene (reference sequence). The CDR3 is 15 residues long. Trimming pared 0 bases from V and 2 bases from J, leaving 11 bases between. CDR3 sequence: CATSRDPGSAYEQYF. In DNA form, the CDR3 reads TGTGCCACCAGCAGAGATCCCGGGAGCGCCTACGAGCAGTACTTC.

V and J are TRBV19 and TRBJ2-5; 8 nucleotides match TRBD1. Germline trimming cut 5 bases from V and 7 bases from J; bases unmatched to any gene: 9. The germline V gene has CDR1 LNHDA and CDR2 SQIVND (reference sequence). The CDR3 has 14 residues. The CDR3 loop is CASSAGQGDLTQYF. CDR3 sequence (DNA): TGTGCCAGTAGTGCAGGACAGGGAGACTTGACCCAGTACTTC.

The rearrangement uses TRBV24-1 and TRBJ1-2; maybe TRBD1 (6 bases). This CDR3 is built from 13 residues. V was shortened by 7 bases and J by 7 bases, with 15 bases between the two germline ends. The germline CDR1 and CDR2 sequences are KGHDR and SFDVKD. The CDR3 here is CATSETGISGYTF. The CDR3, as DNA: TGTGCCACCAGCGAGACAGGAATTAGTGGCTACACCTTC.

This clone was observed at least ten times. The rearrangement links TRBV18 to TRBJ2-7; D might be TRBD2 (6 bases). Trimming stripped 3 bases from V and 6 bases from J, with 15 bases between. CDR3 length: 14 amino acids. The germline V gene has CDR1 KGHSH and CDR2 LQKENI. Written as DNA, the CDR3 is TGTGCCAGCTCACCGGGCGGGGACCCTCGCGAGCAGTACTTC. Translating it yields CASSPGGDPREQYF.

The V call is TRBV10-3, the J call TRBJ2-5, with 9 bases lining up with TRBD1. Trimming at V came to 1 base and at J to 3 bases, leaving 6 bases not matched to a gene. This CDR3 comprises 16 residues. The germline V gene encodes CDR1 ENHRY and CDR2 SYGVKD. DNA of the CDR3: TGTGCCATCAGTGAGTACCCGGGACAGGGAAAAGAGACCCAGTACTTC. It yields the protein CAISEYPGQGKETQYF.

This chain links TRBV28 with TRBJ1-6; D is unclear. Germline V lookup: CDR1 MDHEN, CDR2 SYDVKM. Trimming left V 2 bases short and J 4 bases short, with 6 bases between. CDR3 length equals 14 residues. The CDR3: CASSLQNYNSPLHF. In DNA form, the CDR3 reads TGTGCCAGCAGTTTACAGAATTATAATTCACCCCTCCACTTT.

CDR3 in amino acids: CAWGPLEGYNSPLHF. The CDR3 DNA follows: TGTGCCTGGGGCCCTCTCGAGGGATATAATTCACCCCTCCACTTT. The chain recombines TRBV30 with TRBJ1-6; D remains ambiguous. The CDR3 runs 15 residues. Germline CDR1 GTSNPN, CDR2 SVGIG (reference sequence). V was shortened by 5 bases and J by 4 bases, with 15 bases between the two germline ends. Looking up the rest from reference TRBV30 and TRBJ1-6 gives the full variable domain: SQTIHQWPATLVQPVGSPLSLECTVEGTSNPNLYWYRQAAGRGLQLLFYSVGIGQISSEVPQNLSASRPQDRQFILSSKKLLLSDSGFYLCAWGPLEGYNSPLHFGNGTRLTVT.

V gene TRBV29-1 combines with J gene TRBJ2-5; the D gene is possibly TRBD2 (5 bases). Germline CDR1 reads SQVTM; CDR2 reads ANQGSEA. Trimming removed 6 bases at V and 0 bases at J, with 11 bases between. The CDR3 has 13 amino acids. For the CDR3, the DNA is TGCAGCGTAAACAGCGGTAACCAAGAGACCCAGTACTTC. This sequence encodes CSVNSGNQETQYF.

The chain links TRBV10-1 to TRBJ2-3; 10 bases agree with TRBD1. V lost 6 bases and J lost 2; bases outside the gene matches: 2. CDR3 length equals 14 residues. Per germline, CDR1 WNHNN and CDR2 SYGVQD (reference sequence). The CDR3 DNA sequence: TGCGCCAGCAGGGGACAGGGGACCACAGATACGCAGTATTTT. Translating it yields CASRGQGTTDTQYF.

CDR3 DNA sequence: TGTGCCAGCAGCCCGACCCTTCCACTAGCGGGAGACTACGAGCAGTACTTC. It encodes CASSPTLPLAGDYEQYF. The gene calls are TRBV3-1 (or the pseudogene TRBV3-2) and TRBJ2-7; 11 bases are a match to TRBD2. The CDR3 has 17 amino acids. Unmatched junction bases numbered 11, after V lost 4 bases and J lost 3 bases. Germline V gene sequence: CDR1 LGHDT, CDR2 YNNKEL (reference sequence).

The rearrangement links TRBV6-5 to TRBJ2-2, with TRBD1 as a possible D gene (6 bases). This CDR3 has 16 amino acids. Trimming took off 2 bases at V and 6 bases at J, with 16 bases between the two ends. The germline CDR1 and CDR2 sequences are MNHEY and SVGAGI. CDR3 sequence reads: CASSYGDTAEPGELFF. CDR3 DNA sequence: TGTGCCAGCAGTTACGGGGACACGGCGGAGCCCGGGGAGCTGTTTTTT.

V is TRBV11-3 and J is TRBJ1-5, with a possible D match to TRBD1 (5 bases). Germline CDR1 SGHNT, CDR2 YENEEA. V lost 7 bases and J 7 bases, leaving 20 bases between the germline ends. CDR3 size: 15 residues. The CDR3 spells CASTYYRDSRQPQHF. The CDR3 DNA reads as TGTGCCAGCACGTATTACCGGGACTCGAGACAGCCCCAGCATTTT.

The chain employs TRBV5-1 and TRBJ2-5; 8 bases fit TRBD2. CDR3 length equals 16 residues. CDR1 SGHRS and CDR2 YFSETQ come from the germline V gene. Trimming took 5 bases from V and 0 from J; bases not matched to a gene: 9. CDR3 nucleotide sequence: TGCGCCAGCAGTGCTGTAACTAGCGGTGACCAAGAGACCCAGTACTTC. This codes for CASSAVTSGDQETQYF.

The CDR3 loop reads CASKAGTGDGYEQYF. CDR3 DNA: TGTGCCAGCAAGGCCGGGACAGGGGACGGTTACGAGCAGTACTTC. The chain recombines TRBV2 with TRBJ2-7; 10 nucleotides line up with TRBD1. The CDR3 has 15 residues. Germline lookup yields CDR1 SNHLY and CDR2 FYNNEI. V was clipped by 7 bases and J by 4 bases; unmatched bases: 10.